This T cell receptor beta chain was identified during a study of OX40 agonist ivuxolimab in advanced cancers. Study-level background: Enrolled patients in dose escalation had cancers that were hepatocellular carcinoma, melanoma, renal cell or head and neck cancer. Partial responses were recorded for three patients, including one with hepatocellular carcinoma and two with cutaneous melanoma.

Trimming stripped 6 bases from V and 3 bases from J, with 19 bases between. In germline, CDR1 is LNHDA, CDR2 SQIVND (reference sequence). The length of the CDR3 is 16 residues. General study findings and limits: Compared with CD4+, CD8+ T cells on average had more expanded clones. Low normalized T-cell clonal expansion also characterized some of the nonresponders.

In the case of this clone: The antigen remains unidentified.

Sequencing used immunoSEQ multiplex PCR; TCRdb keeps in-frame clones, though not all of them. The top ten hold about a sixth of the sample, which has roughly 79,000 clones, 70% to 90% seen once. This receptor was identified in an adult with an advanced solid tumor such as melanoma, head and neck, liver or kidney cancer. V is TRBV19 and J is TRBJ2-3; a possible D gene is TRBD1 (6 bases). Sample: CD4+ or CD8+ T cells sorted from blood, taken in a trial of the OX40 agonist ivuxolimab. CDR3 amino acids: CASSSTPGTITDTQYF. For the CDR3, the DNA is TGTGCCAGTAGCTCGACCCCCGGGACAATTACAGATACGCAGTATTTT.